This T cell receptor (beta chain) emerged from a study of blood T cell repertoires in COVID-19. V shed 5 bases and J 0 bases; nucleotides not matched to a gene: 6. This CDR3 is 15 amino acids long. Germline values: CDR1 SGHNT, CDR2 YYREEE (reference sequence). A remark on this clone: Other DNA sequences of this sample code for an identical CDR3.

The table came from immunoSEQ multiplex PCR; TCRdb's copy has only in-frame clones and leaves some out. This sample carries approximately 410,000 clones, roughly 85% of them seen once, and the ten largest clones take almost 1.5%. The TCR comes from a woman in her twenties or thirties with active or convalescent COVID-19. The V and J genes are TRBV5-4 and TRBJ2-3; TRBD2 matches at 7 bases. The sequencing input was peripheral blood. CDR3: CASSLAGTSTDTQYF. Written as DNA, the CDR3 is TGTGCCAGCAGTTTAGCGGGTACTAGCACAGATACGCAGTATTTT.